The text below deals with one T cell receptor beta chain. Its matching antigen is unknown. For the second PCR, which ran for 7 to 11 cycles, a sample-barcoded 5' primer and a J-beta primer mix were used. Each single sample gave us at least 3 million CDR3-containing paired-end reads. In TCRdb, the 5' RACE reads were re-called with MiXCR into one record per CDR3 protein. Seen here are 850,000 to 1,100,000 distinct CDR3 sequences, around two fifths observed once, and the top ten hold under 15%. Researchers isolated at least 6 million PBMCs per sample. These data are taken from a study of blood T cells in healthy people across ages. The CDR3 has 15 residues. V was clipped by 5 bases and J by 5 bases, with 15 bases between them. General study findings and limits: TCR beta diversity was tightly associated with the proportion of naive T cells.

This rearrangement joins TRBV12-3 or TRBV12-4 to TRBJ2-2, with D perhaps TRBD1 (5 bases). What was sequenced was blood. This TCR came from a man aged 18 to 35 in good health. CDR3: CASSPTLQGTGELFF. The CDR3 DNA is TGTGCCAGCAGTCCAACCCTCCAGGGAACCGGGGAGCTGTTTTTT.